This T cell receptor (beta chain) was found in a study of blood T cell repertoires in COVID-19 (dated by TCRdb to 2020 to 2022). In terms of the full investigation: Samples from collaborators originated in the United States, Italy and Spain and spanned both the acute and convalescent phases of COVID-19. The samples were drawn from the first 160 participants of the ongoing ImmuneRACE study and from 950 to 1,500 subjects provided by 6 global collaborators. The material from the prospective study consisted of cDNA or gDNA derived from T cells, B-cell-depleted T cells, or PBMCs. Where available, HLA class I and class II types were taken from metadata supplied by the sample provider and were not determined by assay-based typing. The repertoires were released in a freely available public database intended as a resource for research on the immune response to SARS-CoV-2. Sample metadata almost always included a de-identified subject ID, COVID-19 status, age in years and sex. The dataset comprised deeply sampled blood TCRbeta repertoires from subjects exposed to, actively infected with, or recovered from COVID-19. Findings and caveats that apply to the study as a whole: The amount of clinical and demographic metadata varied by source and participant and was provided uncurated.

This clone occurred a few times. No cognate antigen has been identified for it. Base qualities are missing; no much larger clone stands one base away. Whole blood was collected in K2EDTA tubes by collaborating institutions according to the institutions' own protocols. For TCRbeta analysis, collaborators shipped samples in one of three forms: frozen whole blood, isolated PBMCs, or DNA extracted from either of those sample types. The immunoSEQ Assay, a bias-controlled multiplex PCR, was used to amplify TCRbeta CDR3 regions from genomic DNA. In the authors' own workflow: The number of nucleated cells in each sample was estimated by amplification of reference gene primers within the assay. Sequence reads were collapsed and filtered to measure the absolute abundance of every unique TCRbeta CDR3 rearrangement. For each sample, productive Simpson clonality was calculated as the square root of Simpson's diversity index over productive rearrangements. The immuneACCESS repertoire file appears here via TCRdb, limited to in-frame rearrangements. These files lack a portion of the clones; in checked studies, under half of the deficit traces to unresolved V genes, and the cause of the others is not known. V and J calls and clone size are those listed in that table; D and trimming were worked out from the DNA. The sample has about 98,000 clones on record, 87% of them singletons. The biggest ten clones account for approximately 5% of the sample.

This receptor was obtained from a man between 65 and 85 years old with acute or convalescent COVID-19. The material sequenced was peripheral blood.

DNA sequence: TGCGCCAGCAGCGAAAAGCCAGGGGGCACCGGGGAGCTGTTTTTT. This gives the protein CASSEKPGGTGELFF. The V gene is TRBV5-1 and the J gene is TRBJ2-2; 7 middle bases align to TRBD1. CDR1 and CDR2 (SGHRS, YFSETQ) derive from the germline V gene. V loses 4 bases at its end and J loses 4 bases; junction bases beyond the gene matches: 7. CDR3 length: 15 amino acids, cysteine to phenylalanine. Only the CDR3 region is kept as DNA, spanning 45 bases read in frame from base 1.